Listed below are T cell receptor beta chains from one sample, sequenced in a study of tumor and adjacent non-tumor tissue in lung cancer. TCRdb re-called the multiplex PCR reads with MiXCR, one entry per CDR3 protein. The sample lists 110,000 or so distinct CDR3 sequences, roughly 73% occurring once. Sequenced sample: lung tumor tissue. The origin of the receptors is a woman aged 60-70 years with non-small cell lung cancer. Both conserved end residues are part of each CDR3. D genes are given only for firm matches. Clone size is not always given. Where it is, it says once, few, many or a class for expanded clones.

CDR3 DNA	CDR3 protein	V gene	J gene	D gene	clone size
TGCGGTGCCAAACCCTCCACTAGCGGGGGGGATAAGGTACTCTACAATGAGCAGTCCTTC	CGAKPSTSGGDKVLYNEQSF	TRBV20-1	TRBJ2-1	TRBD2	.
TGTGCCAGCAGCCAAGATTTGGGGGATGACGAGCAGTACTTC	CASSQDLGDDEQYF	TRBV4-2	TRBJ2-7	.	.
TGTGCCAGCAGCATCGGCACAGGGGATAAGAACGAGCAGTACTTC	CASSIGTGDKNEQYF	TRBV21-1	TRBJ2-7	.	.
TGTGCCTGTAGTTTAGTAGGGTCCGGGGAGCTATTTTTT	CACSLVGSGELFF	TRBV11-3	TRBJ2-2	.	once
TGCAGCGTTTCACTGGGGGCGACGGGCAATCAGCCCCAGGATTTT	CSVSLGATGNQPQDF	TRBV29-1	TRBJ1-5	.	.
TGTGCCAGCAGCTTAACTGGGACAGGGGTAAACACCATATATTTT	CASSLTGTGVNTIYF	TRBV7-8	TRBJ1-3	TRBD1	.
TGTGCCAGTAGAACTCTCGTGACAGGGGGCGTCGAGACCCAGTACTTC	CASRTLVTGGVETQYF	TRBV28	TRBJ2-5	TRBD1	.
TGTGCCAACAGCTTAAATCCCTCAGGGGTAACTGAGGCTTTCTTT	CANSLNPSGVTEAFF	TRBV11-2	TRBJ1-1	.	.
TGCAGTGCCCACTGGACTAACGATTTCAATGAGCAGTTCTTC	CSAHWTNDFNEQFF	TRBV20-1	TRBJ2-1	.	.
TGCAACACCGACGGCGACTATGGCTACACCTTC	CNTDGDYGYTF	TRBV29-1	TRBJ1-2	.	many
TGTGCCAGCAATACAGGGAGCAGGAGGAATGAGCAGTTCTTC	CASNTGSRRNEQFF	TRBV6-2/TRBV6-3	TRBJ2-1	.	many
TGTGCCAGCAGCTCCCTGGGGGGCAGGCATGGCTACACCTTC	CASSSLGGRHGYTF	TRBV5-4	TRBJ1-2	.	many
TGTGCCAGCAACTTAACCAGCGGGAGGGCCCACGAGCAGTACTTC	CASNLTSGRAHEQYF	TRBV11-1	TRBJ2-7	TRBD2	.
TGCGCCAGCAGCTTGGACCCGGCGTCTAGCGGAAAAGAGACCCAGTACTTC	CASSLDPASSGKETQYF	TRBV5-1	TRBJ2-5	TRBD2	.
TGCAGTGCCATAGGGACAGGAGACACCGGGGAGCTGTTTTTT	CSAIGTGDTGELFF	TRBV20-1	TRBJ2-2	TRBD1	.
TGTGCCAGCACTAAAGGTGGGAGAGGGGTTTCCTATGGCTACACCTTC	CASTKGGRGVSYGYTF	TRBV25-1	TRBJ1-2	.	.
TGTGCGAGCAGGCTTGGACTAGCAGGGGGCAATGAGCAGTTATTC	CASRLGLAGGNEQLF	TRBV5-5	TRBJ2-1	.	.
TGTGTCAGCAGCTCTAGGGTCCGTCGGGATGTCACTGAAGCTTTCTTT	CVSSSRVRRDVTEAFF	TRBV11-3	TRBJ1-1	.	once
TGTGCCAGCAGCTCCGACGTGACAGGGGGCGTAGAGACCCAGTACTTC	CASSSDVTGGVETQYF	TRBV11-3	TRBJ2-5	TRBD1	.
TGTGCCAGCAGTAAGGCCCCGAACCAGCCCCAGCATTTT	CASSKAPNQPQHF	TRBV6-4	TRBJ1-5	.	.
TGCAGTGCTAGAGATCCGATGAAGAATGGCTACACCTTC	CSARDPMKNGYTF	TRBV20-1	TRBJ1-2	.	many
TGCGCCAGCAGCCCCTACAGGGGGACTGAAGCTTCCTTT	CASSPYRGTEASF	TRBV5-1	TRBJ1-1	TRBD1	.
TGTGCCACTCGAGACCGAGGGGGCTCCTACAATGAGCACTTCTTC	CATRDRGGSYNEHFF	TRBV11-2	TRBJ2-1	TRBD1	.
TGTGCCAGCCGATACAGAACCGGACAATCAGAGACCCGGAACTTC	CASRYRTGQSETRNF	TRBV11-2	TRBJ2-5	.	.
TGCGCCAGCAGCTACGGGACTAGCGGGGGCTACGTGCAGTACTTC	CASSYGTSGGYVQYF	TRBV11-2	TRBJ2-7	TRBD2	.
TGTGCCAGCAGCCGAGCTTCGGGAGTTGAATTCAATGAGCAGTTCTTC	CASSRASGVEFNEQFF	TRBV14	TRBJ2-1	.	.
TGTGCAAGCAGGCCTCGGAGGGCCGGGGAGCTGTTTTTT	CASRPRRAGELFF	TRBV11-2	TRBJ2-2	.	.
TGCAGTGCTAGACCTCGACAGGGCCACGAGCAGTACTTC	CSARPRQGHEQYF	TRBV20-1	TRBJ2-7	TRBD1	many
TGTTCCGGCAGTGAAGACACGGACTATGGCTACACCTTC	CSGSEDTDYGYTF	TRBV6-1	TRBJ1-2	.	.
TGTGCCATCAGTCCCCGAGCTGGGTTTTTTGGATACACTGATGCTTTCTTT	CAISPRAGFFGYTDAFF	TRBV6-2/TRBV6-3	TRBJ1-1	.	.
TGCAGAGATAGGCCCACAGGGGTAACTAATGAAAAACTGTTTTTT	CRDRPTGVTNEKLFF	TRBV20-1	TRBJ1-4	TRBD1	.
TGTGCCAGCAGCTTAGTTGCCTCAGCTAACTATGGCTACACCTTC	CASSLVASANYGYTF	TRBV7-2	TRBJ1-2	.	few
TGTGCCAGCAGTTTTGGCGGGACTAGGGGGTACAATGAGCAGTTCTTC	CASSFGGTRGYNEQFF	TRBV11-2	TRBJ2-1	TRBD2	.
TGCAGTGCTCACTCGGGGTGGGGATCCAGCATAGATACGCAGTATTTT	CSAHSGWGSSIDTQYF	TRBV20-1	TRBJ2-3	.	.
TGTGCCAGCAGTCTCCAGACAGGGGGATACTACGAGCAGTACTTT	CASSLQTGGYYEQYF	TRBV6-6	TRBJ2-7	TRBD1	.
TGCGCCAGCAGCCCGGACAGGGCAGATCAGCCCCAGCATTTT	CASSPDRADQPQHF	TRBV5-1	TRBJ1-5	TRBD1	many
TGTGCCAGCAGTTTAGGGACAACCAACACCTGGGAGCTTTTTTTT	CASSLGTTNTWELFF	TRBV12-3/TRBV12-4	TRBJ2-2	.	once
TGTGTCAGCACCTTAGATCCGTCAACGTACACTGAAGCTTTCTTT	CVSTLDPSTYTEAFF	TRBV11-2	TRBJ1-1	.	.
TGCAGTGCTAGACGAAGTCAGGATGAGCAGTTCTTC	CSARRSQDEQFF	TRBV20-1	TRBJ2-1	.	medium-sized
TGCGCCAGCAGCCAAGAGGGACCGGGGGGGGCCAAAAACATTCAGTACTTC	CASSQEGPGGAKNIQYF	TRBV4-1	TRBJ2-4	TRBD2	many
TGTGCCAGCAGCCCTCGGAGGGTCGGGTACCTGTTTTTT	CASSPRRVGYLFF	TRBV11-2	TRBJ2-2	.	.
TGCGCTAGCAGCCCGGACAGGGGTCAGTCCCAGCATTTT	CASSPDRGQSQHF	TRBV11-3	TRBJ1-5	TRBD1	.
TGTGCCAGCTCCCGGGACAGGGGTCAGCTCCAGGTTTTT	CASSRDRGQLQVF	TRBV11-2	TRBJ1-5	TRBD1	.
TGTGCTAGCAGCCCGCGACTAGCGCGAGAATCCACCGGGGAACTGTTTTTT	CASSPRLARESTGELFF	TRBV11-1	TRBJ2-2	TRBD2	.
TGCAGCGTTCAGGGGACTGAGGCCAACGTCCTGACTTTC	CSVQGTEANVLTF	TRBV29-1	TRBJ2-6	.	few
TGTGCCAGCAGCTTGGTTAGCAGCCACGAGCAGTACTTC	CASSLVSSHEQYF	TRBV5-8	TRBJ2-7	.	.
TGCAGGGTGAGGGACAGGGGCAGGTACAATGAGCAGTTCTTC	CRVRDRGRYNEQFF	TRBV29-1	TRBJ2-1	TRBD1	.
TGTGACAGCAGTTGGACACAGAGCTCTAGGGCCAACGTCCTGACTTTC	CDSSWTQSSRANVLTF	TRBV6-1	TRBJ2-6	.	.
TGCGCCGGCAGTCAAGAGGCCCTGGGACAGGGGACCCAGTACTTC	CAGSQEALGQGTQYF	TRBV4-3	TRBJ2-5	TRBD1	.
TGCAGTGCTAACGGGGGGGCCCGGTACAATGAGCAGTTCTTC	CSANGGARYNEQFF	TRBV20-1	TRBJ2-1	TRBD2	.
TGTAGCGTTACCAGAGGAGGCGGCACAGATACGCAGTATTTT	CSVTRGGGTDTQYF	TRBV29-1	TRBJ2-3	.	.
TGTGCCAGTGGAGAGACAGGGCGGGAGACCAAGTACTTC	CASGETGRETKYF	TRBV28	TRBJ2-5	.	.
TGTGCCAGCAATTGGTATCGCGGAGGATACGATCAGTACTTC	CASNWYRGGYDQYF	TRBV11-2	TRBJ2-7	.	once